A selection of T cell receptor beta chains follows, all from one sample in a study of blood T cells in healthy people across ages. Via MiXCR, TCRdb re-called the 5' RACE reads, giving one row per CDR3 protein. Of hundreds of thousands of distinct CDR3 sequences listed, around 21% were seen once; the top ten hold approximately 3.6%. Material: blood. These receptors originate from an older man in good health. CDR3s include the opening cysteine and the closing phenylalanine or tryptophan. The D gene is left open where the match is weak. Some rows mark clone size as missing; the rest say once, few, many or name a class of expanded clone.

clone size	J gene	D gene	V gene	CDR3 protein	CDR3 DNA
NA	TRBJ2-5	NA	TRBV3-1	CASSHELEGETQYF	TGTGCCAGCAGCCACGAGTTGGAAGGGGAGACCCAGTACTTC
few	TRBJ2-7	NA	TRBV4-1	CASSLPGRQLVEQYF	TGCGCCAGCAGCTTACCGGGACGACAGTTGGTCGAGCAGTACTTC
NA	TRBJ2-3	NA	TRBV21-1	CASSERPTGGSDTQYF	TGTGCCAGCAGCGAAAGGCCCACAGGGGGATCAGATACGCAGTATTTT
NA	TRBJ2-7	TRBD2	TRBV12-3/TRBV12-4	CASSLGTSGRLYF	TGTGCCAGCAGTCTGGGGACTAGCGGGCGTCTGTACTTC
NA	TRBJ2-2	TRBD2	TRBV27	CASRGGRSTGELFF	TGTGCCAGCAGGGGCGGGAGGAGCACCGGGGAGCTGTTTTTT
NA	TRBJ2-3	NA	TRBV5-1	CASSLVTQVGGADTQYF	TGCGCCAGCAGCTTGGTTACCCAGGTTGGGGGCGCAGATACGCAGTATTTT
NA	TRBJ2-5	TRBD2	TRBV20-1	CSAAIAGPETQYF	TGCAGTGCTGCTATAGCGGGACCAGAGACCCAGTACTTC
NA	TRBJ2-7	TRBD1	TRBV29-1	CSAGPGTGFYEQYF	TGCAGCGCGGGACCCGGGACAGGGTTTTACGAGCAGTACTTC
few	TRBJ2-7	TRBD1	TRBV6-6	CASSAQGIYF	TGTGCCAGCAGCGCACAGGGGATCTACTTC
few	TRBJ2-1	TRBD2	TRBV20-1	CSASSASGSHEQFF	TGCAGTGCTAGTTCGGCTAGCGGGAGCCATGAGCAGTTCTTC
NA	TRBJ2-5	TRBD2	TRBV7-3	CASSSIAGPQETQYF	TGTGCCAGCAGCTCAATAGCGGGCCCGCAAGAGACCCAGTACTTC
NA	TRBJ1-1	NA	TRBV7-2	CASSLVRGAGTEAFF	TGTGCCAGCAGCTTAGTCCGGGGTGCGGGCACTGAAGCTTTCTTT
NA	TRBJ2-3	NA	TRBV11-2	CASSLDGRVTDTQYF	TGTGCCAGCAGCTTAGACGGGAGAGTCACAGATACGCAGTATTTT
NA	TRBJ1-4	NA	TRBV7-7	CASSSQRGGGKLFF	TGTGCTAGCAGCTCCCAAAGGGGGGGAGGAAAACTGTTTTTT
few	TRBJ2-3	TRBD2	TRBV9	CASSVALLAGGTDTQYF	TGTGCCAGCAGCGTAGCCCTACTAGCGGGAGGCACAGATACGCAGTATTTT
many	TRBJ2-3	NA	TRBV28	CASSFFGRGEDTQYF	TGTGCCAGCAGTTTCTTCGGGAGAGGTGAAGATACGCAGTATTTT
NA	TRBJ1-4	NA	TRBV20-1	CSAISGAFEKLFF	TGCAGTGCTATCTCGGGGGCATTTGAAAAACTGTTTTTT
few	TRBJ2-1	TRBD2	TRBV3-1	CASSQEGTSGSGYNEQFF	TGTGCCAGCAGCCAAGAAGGGACTAGCGGGAGTGGATACAATGAGCAGTTCTTC
few	TRBJ1-4	TRBD1	TRBV12-5	CATAGTGTATNEKLFF	TGTGCTACCGCCGGGACAGGGACCGCAACTAATGAAAAACTGTTTTTT
NA	TRBJ2-3	TRBD2	TRBV12-3/TRBV12-4	CASSGGIAGVGDTQYF	TGTGCCAGCAGTGGGGGTATAGCGGGAGTAGGAGATACGCAGTATTTT
NA	TRBJ2-3	TRBD2	TRBV12-3/TRBV12-4	CASSLRGLAVTDTQYF	TGTGCCAGCAGTTTACGTGGACTAGCGGTCACAGATACGCAGTATTTT
once	TRBJ2-1	NA	TRBV12-3/TRBV12-4	CASSLMTWGDEQFF	TGTGCCAGCAGTCTCATGACCTGGGGAGATGAGCAGTTCTTC
few	TRBJ2-4	NA	TRBV4-3	CASSQDFGKNIQYF	TGCGCCAGCAGCCAAGATTTTGGCAAAAACATTCAGTACTTC
NA	TRBJ1-1	NA	TRBV5-1	CASRVFGDTEAFF	TGCGCCAGCAGGGTTTTCGGTGACACTGAAGCTTTCTTT
few	TRBJ1-2	TRBD1	TRBV9	CASSGRGTGPYGYTF	TGTGCCAGCAGCGGAAGAGGGACAGGCCCATATGGCTACACCTTC
few	TRBJ1-2	NA	TRBV20-1	CSARGQAYGYTF	TGCAGTGCTAGAGGACAGGCCTATGGCTACACCTTC
few	TRBJ2-2	NA	TRBV25-1	CASSPSWGTTGELFF	TGTGCCAGCAGTCCCAGTTGGGGGACCACCGGGGAGCTGTTTTTT
NA	TRBJ2-7	NA	TRBV7-8	CASSSQRTGNSIYEQYF	TGTGCCAGCAGCTCGCAACGTACAGGGAATAGTATCTACGAGCAGTACTTC
NA	TRBJ1-2	NA	TRBV4-1	CASSQDLQATYGYTF	TGCGCCAGCAGCCAAGATCTACAGGCTACCTATGGCTACACCTTC
NA	TRBJ1-3	NA	TRBV12-3/TRBV12-4	CASSPYTDGNTIYF	TGTGCCAGCAGTCCATACACAGACGGAAACACCATATATTTT
few	TRBJ2-1	TRBD2	TRBV20-1	CSASGASGLRDEQFF	TGCAGTGCTAGTGGGGCTAGCGGTTTGAGGGATGAGCAGTTCTTC
few	TRBJ2-7	NA	TRBV29-1	CSAQQGTDEQYF	TGCAGCGCACAACAGGGTACCGACGAGCAGTACTTC
many	TRBJ1-1	NA	TRBV7-9	CASSLDGITEAFF	TGTGCCAGCAGCTTAGATGGGATCACTGAAGCTTTCTTT
NA	TRBJ2-7	TRBD2	TRBV20-1	CSARDSRAGGPTHEQYF	TGCAGTGCTAGAGACTCACGAGCGGGAGGGCCGACTCACGAGCAGTACTTC
NA	TRBJ2-5	TRBD1	TRBV9	CASSVMNRGQETQYF	TGTGCCAGCAGCGTAATGAACAGGGGTCAAGAGACCCAGTACTTC
few	TRBJ2-6	NA	TRBV11-1	CASSPRISGANVLTF	TGTGCCAGCAGCCCACGGATCTCTGGGGCCAACGTCCTGACTTTC
many	TRBJ2-5	TRBD2	TRBV4-2	CASSQGIGLAGEETQYF	TGTGCCAGCAGCCAGGGGATCGGACTAGCGGGAGAAGAGACCCAGTACTTC
NA	TRBJ2-7	NA	TRBV20-1	CSARDARGSTYEQYF	TGCAGTGCTAGAGATGCGCGAGGTTCAACCTACGAGCAGTACTTC
NA	TRBJ2-5	NA	TRBV4-3	CASSQESPGKGTQYF	TGCGCCAGCAGCCAAGAATCCCCAGGGAAAGGGACCCAGTACTTC
NA	TRBJ1-4	NA	TRBV25-1	CASSESGRANEKLFF	TGTGCCAGCAGTGAATCTGGACGTGCTAATGAAAAACTGTTTTTT
few	TRBJ1-1	NA	TRBV20-1	CSASLRRDTEAFF	TGCAGTGCTAGTTTAAGGAGGGACACTGAAGCTTTCTTT
NA	TRBJ2-1	NA	TRBV20-1	CSARVLAHNEQFF	TGCAGTGCTAGAGTTTTAGCCCACAATGAGCAGTTCTTC
few	TRBJ2-5	NA	TRBV19	CASTTLVAESQETQYF	TGTGCCAGTACCACCCTAGTAGCGGAGAGTCAAGAGACCCAGTACTTC
many	TRBJ2-7	NA	TRBV28	CASSLGLRTYEQYF	TGTGCCAGCAGTTTGGGACTCCGTACCTACGAGCAGTACTTC
NA	TRBJ1-3	NA	TRBV11-3	CASSPRTVPSGNTIYF	TGTGCCAGCAGCCCGCGGACGGTTCCCTCTGGAAACACCATATATTTT
few	TRBJ2-1	TRBD2	TRBV5-1	CASSLGAGGFNEQFF	TGCGCCAGCAGCTTGGGAGCGGGAGGGTTCAATGAGCAGTTCTTC
few	TRBJ1-2	NA	TRBV20-1	CSAREGGRGPEGYTF	TGCAGTGCTAGAGAAGGTGGCAGGGGTCCAGAGGGCTACACCTTC
NA	TRBJ2-2	TRBD2	TRBV29-1	CSVSSGSNTGELFF	TGCAGCGTGTCTAGCGGGAGTAACACCGGGGAGCTGTTTTTT
NA	TRBJ1-4	NA	TRBV20-1	CGASDRRVGEKLFF	TGCGGTGCTAGCGACAGGCGCGTAGGTGAAAAACTGTTTTTT
few	TRBJ1-5	NA	TRBV12-5	CASGSGPYSNQPQHF	TGTGCTAGTGGTTCAGGGCCCTATAGCAATCAGCCCCAGCATTTT
NA	TRBJ2-3	TRBD1	TRBV7-9	CASSSRDRNTDTQYF	TGTGCCAGCAGCTCTCGGGACAGGAACACAGATACGCAGTATTTT
few	TRBJ1-2	NA	TRBV10-3	CAISADRDNYGYTF	TGTGCCATCAGTGCCGACCGGGATAACTATGGCTACACCTTC
NA	TRBJ1-5	NA	TRBV29-1	CSVLDSLNQPQHF	TGCAGCGTGCTCGACAGCCTTAATCAGCCCCAGCATTTT
NA	TRBJ2-4	NA	TRBV6-1	CASGGQGAKNIQYF	TGTGCCAGTGGGGGTCAGGGGGCCAAAAACATTCAGTACTTC
many	TRBJ2-2	NA	TRBV20-1	CSAPSIIQNTGELFF	TGCAGTGCCCCCTCGATTATACAGAACACCGGGGAGCTGTTTTTT
many	TRBJ2-7	TRBD2	TRBV27	CASSPLAGLNEQYF	TGTGCCAGCAGCCCACTAGCGGGTCTCAACGAGCAGTACTTC